This T cell receptor (beta chain) was recovered during a study of cytomegalovirus exposure and HLA in healthy donors listed by TCRdb under 2017. With respect to the entire study: An earlier analysis of about 530 of the donors reported roughly 300 Gb of sequence data and 90 million to 120 million unique TCR beta sequences obtained from 150 million to 200 million T cells. An early release that covered several hundred HLA-typed donors contained around 330 gigabases of sequencing data and approximately 85 million unique TCR sequences. In a later genetic analysis, genome-wide SNP genotypes for about 55% of the 666 donors were used, and that subset was treated as a discovery cohort. A separate validation cohort of some 130 different subjects was used in addition to the approximately 670-subject first cohort. Among a few hundred genotyped donors of the cohort, an average of 235,054 unique TCR beta nucleotide sequences were sequenced per donor, 15% to 20% of them non-productive. Four to six DR-DQ haplotypes were handled as single units for association and clustering because linkage in the cohort was strong. To study patterns of TCR occurrence, a later analysis re-analyzed previously published TCR beta repertoires from 666 donors and added high-resolution HLA genotyping. The number of typed donors differed by locus: roughly 620-640 for A, B, C, DRB1 and DQB1; some 500 for DQA1; 606 for DPA1; and roughly 490 for DPB1. To predict cytomegalovirus infection status, the study brought together high-throughput TCR immunosequencing, statistical association of individual TCRs with disease status, and machine learning. Of the approximately 400 genotyped donors, 65% to 90% were placed in the genetic ancestry cluster associated with self-reported Caucasian donors. Every repertoire in the discovery cohort had been generated on one and the same sequencing platform. Alongside the repertoire data, information on donor age, sex, ethnicity and CMV serostatus was compiled. Rather than drawing on any new phenotypic data, the later analysis identified candidate immune exposures from TCR beta sequences and the way those sequences occurred across donors. An earlier analysis of about 600 of the donors used high-throughput TCR beta sequencing to judge whether each TCR beta V gene segment behaved as functional or pseudogenic. The T cell repertoires of around 730 subjects were profiled by immunosequencing and related to cytomegalovirus serostatus. Both class I and class II loci were covered by HLA typing, at four-digit resolution. The study was designed to test whether signatures of past pathogen exposure could be identified by cataloging public T cell receptors. The research as a whole found: According to a later genetic analysis, donors in an Asian-associated ancestry cluster had fewer N-insertions in productive TCRs than the approximately 710-donor mean. A cluster of highly shared sequence variants was judged likely to be a technical artifact of the sequencing pipeline. The classifier was reported to diagnose cytomegalovirus status with high specificity and sensitivity in both the original cohort and the validation cohort. Some IMGT-functional V segments, including TRBV6-2 and TRBV6-3, could not be told apart with the 87-base-pair reads, so those segments were excluded. In a later analysis, HLA-associated TCR beta chains showed more clonal expansion and lower generation probabilities than non-associated chains that were equally common. Linkage disequilibrium might explain the correlated functional status among segregating V segments, but an unknown experimental factor could not be excluded. The authors suggested that the approach could potentially be extended to other disease states and immunological phenotypes. In vitro tests confirmed that a few of the cytomegalovirus-associated TCR beta chains recognize cytomegalovirus antigens. CMV serostatus was the only immune exposure information available for the cohort. While some public TCRs were present in many individuals, most TCR sequences turned up only very rarely across donors. According to a later analysis, most CMV-associated TCR beta chains appeared to be HLA-restricted, and the HLA associations seemed to be driven largely by CMV exposure. A further reported finding was that TCR beta sequences accurately predicted the HLA-A and HLA-B alleles for most subjects in the first cohort. A later analysis found that TCR association rates varied across HLA loci, with DRB1 alleles showing the most associated TCRs and HLA-C alleles the fewest. V-gene and J-gene trimming of TCR beta chains was associated with a missense DCLRE1C variant in a later genetic analysis, and the association was replicated in an independent cohort. In an earlier analysis of about 600 of the donors, most TCR beta V segments appeared in productive rearrangements about 87% or about 30% of the time, broadly matching IMGT annotations. When HLA alleles, especially DR and DQ, strongly co-occurred, TCR associations were difficult to assign to individual alleles. The presence/absence analyses assumed that sequencing depth was roughly uniform across donors, and that assumption may not be true. Because counts were too low, roughly 17 rarely observed V segments, including chromosome 9 orphons, were left out of the earlier analysis of several hundred of the donors. Only TCR beta chains were sequenced in this cohort, and the absence of alpha or paired-chain data limited detectable features. In a later analysis, several top co-occurrence clusters were reported to appear linked to parvovirus B19, influenza, CMV and Epstein-Barr virus. The study gave a list of over 150 TCR beta chains associated with cytomegalovirus. Because some donors lacked HLA typing at each locus, the association tests relied only on the typed subset. At a false discovery rate of 0.05, a later analysis linked roughly 17,000 TCR beta sequences to specific HLA alleles.

V loses 4 bases at its end and J loses 3 bases; junction bases beyond the gene matches: 5. In the germline V gene, CDR1 corresponds to SGHRS and CDR2 to YFSETQ. The CDR3 holds 14 amino acids from the cysteine to the phenylalanine. CDR3 DNA is the only sequence kept; it has 42 bases, read in frame from the first base. A remark on this clone: This receptor's antigen is unknown. The sample holds no much larger clone one base away, and base qualities are not on file.

The cohort consisted of 600 to 750 healthy bone marrow donors. At the time of sampling, every cohort member was nominally healthy, though immune exposures that went unrecorded were likely present. The donor tested CMV seropositive, placing the donor among the 290 or so seropositive members of the cohort. A peripheral blood sample was collected from each donor, and TCR beta sequencing was performed on peripheral blood mononuclear cells. The Qiagen DNeasy Blood Extraction Kit was used to extract genomic DNA from the blood cell samples. Library preparation used the immunoSEQ multiplex PCR assay. For the multiplex PCR, a mixture combining 60 forward primers for TCR Vbeta segments and 13 reverse primers for TCR Jbeta segments was used. The CDR3 region of rearranged TCR beta genes was amplified from genomic DNA by a multiplex PCR assay. Amplified TCR beta libraries were sequenced as 87-base-pair reads on the Illumina HiSeq System. Concerning the study's data processing: In a later analysis, 77 million or so unique TCR beta chains were counted across the approximately 640 repertoires, and about 9.9 million of these chains were shared by at least two donors. A nearest-neighbor algorithm error-corrected the raw reads and collapsed the reads into unique sequences, merging closely related sequences to remove PCR and sequencing errors. Alignment of CDR3 sequences to IMGT reference sequences was used to assign V, D and J gene segments. Each retained sequence needed at least a six-nucleotide match to both a V gene segment and a J gene segment. A rearrangement counted as productive if the CDR3 had no stop codons and remained in frame with V and J, and every other rearrangement counted as non-productive. CDR3 was defined according to IMGT convention as the region running from the second conserved V-encoded cysteine to the conserved J-encoded phenylalanine. In an earlier analysis of 587 of the donors, sequences lacking an unambiguous match to a single V gene segment were excluded. An earlier analysis of about 600 of the donors called V segments functional above 56.7% productive rearrangements and segregating when the between-donor standard deviation exceeded 5%. A statistical classification framework was developed to diagnose cytomegalovirus status using the catalog of TCR beta chain sequences. A later analysis assigned V and J genes by comparing TCR nucleotide sequences with IMGT/GENE-DB human TR gene sequences. The TCRdist pipeline was used in a later analysis to assign CDR3 sequences and most-parsimonious VDJ recombination scenarios. In a later analysis, each TCR beta chain was defined by its CDR3 amino acid sequence together with its V-gene family, and reads without a unique V-gene family were excluded. In a later analysis, several hundred highly shared, low-generation-probability nucleotide sequences were removed to address suspected cross-contamination and a sequencing artifact. In a later analysis, a clonal expansion index for each public chain was calculated from normalized within-repertoire ranks of inferred template counts. In a later analysis, generation probabilities were computed using a VDJ recombination model fitted to out-of-frame rearrangements, and the results were checked against IGoR. A later analysis scored TCR-TCR, TCR-HLA and TCR-CMV co-occurrence with hypergeometric tests, applying a repertoire-size bias correction to TCR pairs. To estimate false discovery rates, a later analysis permuted the HLA or CMV assignments 20 times. A later analysis grouped co-occurring TCRs with DBSCAN, adding TCRdist sequence similarity when clustering within HLA-allele-positive subsets. Repertoires with fewer than 30,000 or more than 120,000 public chains were left out of co-occurrence clustering, as were about 5 repertoires with anomalous nucleotide sharing. This is the immuneACCESS table as TCRdb keeps it, with only in-frame sequences that have V and J called. A part of the clones is gone; compared with another copy, unresolved V genes explain less than half, and the rest is unexplained. V, J and clone size reflect that table, while D and trimming were determined from the DNA. Present in this sample are some 51,000 clones, 55% to 75% of which were seen just once. Together, the top ten hold 30% to 35% of the sample.

Sequencing was performed on PBMCs. The rearrangement joined TRBV5-1 to TRBJ1-1; 8 bases in between match TRBD1. The sequence came from a man aged 35 to 55 in good health and CMV-seropositive. In nucleotide form, the sequence is TGCGCCAGCAGCCTAGACAGGGGTGACACTGAAGCTTTCTTT. Its amino acids are CASSLDRGDTEAFF. Joined to the reference TRBV5-1 and TRBJ1-1 proteins, this CDR3 gives the full variable domain: KAGVTQTPRYLIKTRGQQVTLSCSPISGHRSVSWYQQTPGQGLQFLFEYFSETQRNKGNFPGRFSGRQFSNSRSEMNVSTLELGDSALYLCASSLDRGDTEAFFGQGTRLTVV.